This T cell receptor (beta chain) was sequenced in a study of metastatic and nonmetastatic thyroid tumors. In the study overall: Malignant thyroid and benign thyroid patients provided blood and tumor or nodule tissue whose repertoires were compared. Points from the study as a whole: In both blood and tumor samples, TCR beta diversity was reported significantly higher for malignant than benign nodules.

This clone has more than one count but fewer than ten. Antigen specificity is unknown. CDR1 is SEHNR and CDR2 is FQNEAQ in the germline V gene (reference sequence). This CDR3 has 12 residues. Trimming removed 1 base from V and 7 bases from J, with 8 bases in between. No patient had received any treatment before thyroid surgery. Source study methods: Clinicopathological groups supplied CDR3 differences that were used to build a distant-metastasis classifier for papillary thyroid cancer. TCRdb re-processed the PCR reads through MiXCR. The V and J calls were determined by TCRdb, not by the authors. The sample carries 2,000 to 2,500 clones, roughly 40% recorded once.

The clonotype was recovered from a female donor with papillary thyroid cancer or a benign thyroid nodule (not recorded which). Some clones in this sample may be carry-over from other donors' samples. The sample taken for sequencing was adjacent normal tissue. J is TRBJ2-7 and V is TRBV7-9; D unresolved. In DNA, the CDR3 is TGTGCCAGCAGCTTAGGAGGTGGAGAGCAGTACTTC. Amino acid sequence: CASSLGGGEQYF.